This T cell receptor beta chain originates from a study of early stage breast cancer tumors. Study-wide background: ER+/PR+/HER2- status applied to about 70% of the 16 invasive breast tumors.

The method was immunoSEQ multiplex PCR; TCRdb's version includes in-frame clones alone and lacks a portion of them. The sample yields nearly 25,000 clones, about 70% seen once. Germline assignment: CDR1 MNHEY and CDR2 SMNVEV (reference sequence). V lost 4 bases, J lost 3 bases, and 4 bases stayed unmatched. The CDR3 is made up of 15 amino acids. Overall study findings and caveats: Enriched TCRB sequences shared across patients were mostly commonly generated sequences. Tumors had around 2.4-fold higher T cell density than normal breast.

On this clone: As yet, its antigen is unknown.

The chain joins TRBV27 to TRBJ1-5, with 9 bases matching TRBD1. The receptor's source is a person aged 55 to 70 with breast cancer. Sequences were obtained from breast tumor tissue. CDR3 DNA: TGTGCCAGCAGTTCAGGACAGGGGAACAATCAGCCCCAGCATTTT. Amino acids: CASSSGQGNNQPQHF.